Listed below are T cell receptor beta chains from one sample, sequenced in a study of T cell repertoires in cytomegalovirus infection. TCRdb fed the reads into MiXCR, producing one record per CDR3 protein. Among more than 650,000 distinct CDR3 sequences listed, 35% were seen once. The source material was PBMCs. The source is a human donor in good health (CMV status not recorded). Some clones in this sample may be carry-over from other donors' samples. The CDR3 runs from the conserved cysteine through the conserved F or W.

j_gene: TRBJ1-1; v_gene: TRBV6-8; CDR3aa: CASRTELRTEAFF
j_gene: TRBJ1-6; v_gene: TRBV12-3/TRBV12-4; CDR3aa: CASSSRPGRGPLHF
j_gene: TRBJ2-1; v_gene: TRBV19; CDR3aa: CASSVVGSPYNEQFF
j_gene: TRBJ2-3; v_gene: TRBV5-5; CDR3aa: CASSLWADTYTDTQYF
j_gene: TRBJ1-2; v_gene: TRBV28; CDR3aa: CASSLLDRGAYGYTF
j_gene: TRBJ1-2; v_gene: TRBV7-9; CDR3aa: CASSPQGGPYGYTF
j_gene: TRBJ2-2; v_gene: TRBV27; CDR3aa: CASSILAGEFPGELFF
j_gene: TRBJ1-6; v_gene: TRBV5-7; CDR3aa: CASSPGQILNTYNSPLHF
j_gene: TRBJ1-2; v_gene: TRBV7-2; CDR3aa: CASSPYRGRDGYTF
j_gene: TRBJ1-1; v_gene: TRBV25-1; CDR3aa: CASSAEGGSGSEAFF
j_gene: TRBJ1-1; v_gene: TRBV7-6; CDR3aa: CASSDGYEAFF
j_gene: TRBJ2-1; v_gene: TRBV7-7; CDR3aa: CASSSRGGASGSLDEQFF
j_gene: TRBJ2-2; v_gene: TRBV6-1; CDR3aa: CASSEALEPVGTGELFF
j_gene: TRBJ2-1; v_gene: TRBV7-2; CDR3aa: CASSLAPYNEQFF
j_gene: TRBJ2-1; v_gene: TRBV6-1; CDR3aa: CASSVTGAPSNEQFF
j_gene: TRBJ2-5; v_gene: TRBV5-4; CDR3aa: CASSEGTGEETQYF
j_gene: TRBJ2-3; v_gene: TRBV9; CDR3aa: CASSDTEWEYTDTQYF
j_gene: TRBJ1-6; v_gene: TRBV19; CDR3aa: CASSSTGNNSPLHF
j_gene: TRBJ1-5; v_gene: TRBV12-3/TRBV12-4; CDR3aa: CASSSLTTGARNQPQHF
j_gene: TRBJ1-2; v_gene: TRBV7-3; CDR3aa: CASSLKGLGDSENYGYTF
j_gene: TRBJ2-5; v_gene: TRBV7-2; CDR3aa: CASSLKYTETQYF
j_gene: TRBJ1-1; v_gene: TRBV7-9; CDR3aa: CASSYQDRTAFF
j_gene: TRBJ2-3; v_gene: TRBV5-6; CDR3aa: CASSFRESDTQYF
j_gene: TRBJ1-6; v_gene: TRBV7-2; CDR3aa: CDSSLGTGNNSPLNF
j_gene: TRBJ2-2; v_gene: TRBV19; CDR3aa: CASSIVGELFF
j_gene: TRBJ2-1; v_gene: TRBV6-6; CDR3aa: CASHGATAYNEQFF
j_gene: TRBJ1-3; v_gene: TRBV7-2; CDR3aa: CASSKGMEPRNTIYF
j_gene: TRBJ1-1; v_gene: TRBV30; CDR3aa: CAWSIPILNTEAFF
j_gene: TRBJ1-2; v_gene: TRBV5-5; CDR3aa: CASSLTYYGYTF
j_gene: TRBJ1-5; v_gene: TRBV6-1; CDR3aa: CASSEWGIGGNQPQHF
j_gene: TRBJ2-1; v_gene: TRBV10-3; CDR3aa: CAISLLAGAASNEQFF
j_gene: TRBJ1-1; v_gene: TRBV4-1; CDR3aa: CASSQLGVSMNTEAFF
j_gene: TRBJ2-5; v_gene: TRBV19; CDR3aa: CASRSWDQETQYF
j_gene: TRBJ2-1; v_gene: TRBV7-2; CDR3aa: CASSLIYNEQLF
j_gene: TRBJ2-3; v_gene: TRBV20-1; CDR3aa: CSALAGGGYGTDTQYF
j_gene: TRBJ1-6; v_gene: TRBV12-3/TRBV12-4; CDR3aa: CASSSRDRGWSPLHF
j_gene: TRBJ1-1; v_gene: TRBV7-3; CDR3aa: CASSPRSGLNTEALF
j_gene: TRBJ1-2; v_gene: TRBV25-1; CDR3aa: CASSGTGPTYGYTF
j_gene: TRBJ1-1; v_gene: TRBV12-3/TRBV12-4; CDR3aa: CASSLVVEGGEAFF
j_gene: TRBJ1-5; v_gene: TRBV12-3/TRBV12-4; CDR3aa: CASSLGFGGQPQHF
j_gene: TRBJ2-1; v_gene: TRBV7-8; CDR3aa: CASGIRVLGNEQFF
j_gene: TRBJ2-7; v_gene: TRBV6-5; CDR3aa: CASQALSGSSYEQYF
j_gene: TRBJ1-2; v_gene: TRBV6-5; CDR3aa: CASSYEGRGGYTF
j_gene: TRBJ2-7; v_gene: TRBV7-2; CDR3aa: CASSPIQGVGEQYF
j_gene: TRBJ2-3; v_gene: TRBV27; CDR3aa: CASKGQKKSVDTQYF
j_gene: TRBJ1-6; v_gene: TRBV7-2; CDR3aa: CASRPVGGSPLHF
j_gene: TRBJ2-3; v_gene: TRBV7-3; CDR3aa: CASNRGAATDTQYF
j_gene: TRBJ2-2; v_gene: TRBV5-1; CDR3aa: CASSGGLGPELRELFF
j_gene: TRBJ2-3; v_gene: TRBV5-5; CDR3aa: CASTPGTTNTDTQYF
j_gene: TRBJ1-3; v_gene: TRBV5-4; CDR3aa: CASSPPPLPGQGTGNTIYF
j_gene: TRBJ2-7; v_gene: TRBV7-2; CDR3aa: CASSLGAGSSYEQYF
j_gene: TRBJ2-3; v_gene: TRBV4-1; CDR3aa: CASSQDIKRGGYTDTQYF
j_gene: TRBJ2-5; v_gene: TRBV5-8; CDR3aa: CASSLDLAWRGILLGETKYF
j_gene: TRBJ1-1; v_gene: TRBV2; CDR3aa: CASSQVGAGLNTEAFF
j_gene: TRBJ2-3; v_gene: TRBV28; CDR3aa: CASSLPLQRTTDTQYF
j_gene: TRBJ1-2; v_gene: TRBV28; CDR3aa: CASSPGTGIGYTF
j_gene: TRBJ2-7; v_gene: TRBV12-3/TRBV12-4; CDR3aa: CASSFSRVRGTYEQYF
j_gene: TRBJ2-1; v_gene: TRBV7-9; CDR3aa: CASSFPGQGSNEQFF